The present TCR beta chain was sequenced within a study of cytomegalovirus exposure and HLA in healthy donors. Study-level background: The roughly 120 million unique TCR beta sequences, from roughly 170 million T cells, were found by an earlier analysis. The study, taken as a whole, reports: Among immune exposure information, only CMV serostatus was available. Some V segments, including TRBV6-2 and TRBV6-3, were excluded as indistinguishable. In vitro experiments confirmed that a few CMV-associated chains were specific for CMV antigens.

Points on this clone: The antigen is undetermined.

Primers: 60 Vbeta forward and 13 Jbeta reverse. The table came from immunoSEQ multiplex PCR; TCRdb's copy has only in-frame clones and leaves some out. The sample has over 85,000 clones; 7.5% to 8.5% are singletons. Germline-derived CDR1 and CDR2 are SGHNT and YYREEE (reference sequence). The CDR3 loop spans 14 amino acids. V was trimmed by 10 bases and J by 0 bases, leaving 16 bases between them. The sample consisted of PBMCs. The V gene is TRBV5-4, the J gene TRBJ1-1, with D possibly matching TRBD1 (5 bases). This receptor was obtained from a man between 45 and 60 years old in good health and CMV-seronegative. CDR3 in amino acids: CAAGEGTLNTEAFF. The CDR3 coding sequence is TGTGCCGCGGGGGAGGGTACCCTGAACACTGAAGCTTTCTTT.